Sequencing of this T cell receptor (beta chain) was carried out in a study of blood T cell repertoires in COVID-19. Clones were read by immunoSEQ multiplex PCR, and TCRdb kept only the in-frame ones, dropping some. Of about 170,000 clones listed, about 80% are singletons. Germline assignment: CDR1 SNHLY and CDR2 FYNNEI. V gave up 10 bases and J gave up 5 bases; unmatched junction bases: 3. The CDR3 has 13 amino acids. Sequences were obtained from PBMCs or T cells enriched from blood (not recorded which). This rearrangement joins TRBV2 to TRBJ2-3, with 13 bases aligning to TRBD2. The sequence derives from a man aged 50-59 years who had recovered from COVID-19. CDR3 nucleotides: TGTGCCACACTAGCGGGGGGGGTAGATACGCAGTATTTT. Encoded protein: CATLAGGVDTQYF.